The T cell receptor (beta chain) under discussion was sequenced for a study of blood T cell repertoires in COVID-19. Study-level background: PBMCs, B-cell-depleted T cells, or T cells were the source of the cDNA or gDNA that made up the material.

As handled by the study authors: Nucleated cell number was recorded as an estimate derived from reference gene primer amplification. The assay was immunoSEQ multiplex PCR, and TCRdb's table has in-frame clones only and misses some. That table furnishes V, J and clone size, whereas the DNA furnished D and trimming. Of about 150,000 clones in the sample, 84% were seen once. The material sequenced was peripheral blood. The receptor's source is a woman aged 45-60 years with acute or convalescent COVID-19.

The CDR3 spells CASSLDRTYEQYF. The CDR3 coding sequence is TGTGCCAGCAGCTTAGACAGAACCTACGAGCAGTACTTC. V is TRBV7-9 and J is TRBJ2-7; D is uncertain. Germline V gene data show CDR1 as SEHNR and CDR2 as FQNEAQ (reference sequence). Trimming shortened V by 1 base and J by 2 bases, and 6 bases separated the two germline ends. The CDR3 covers 13 residues.